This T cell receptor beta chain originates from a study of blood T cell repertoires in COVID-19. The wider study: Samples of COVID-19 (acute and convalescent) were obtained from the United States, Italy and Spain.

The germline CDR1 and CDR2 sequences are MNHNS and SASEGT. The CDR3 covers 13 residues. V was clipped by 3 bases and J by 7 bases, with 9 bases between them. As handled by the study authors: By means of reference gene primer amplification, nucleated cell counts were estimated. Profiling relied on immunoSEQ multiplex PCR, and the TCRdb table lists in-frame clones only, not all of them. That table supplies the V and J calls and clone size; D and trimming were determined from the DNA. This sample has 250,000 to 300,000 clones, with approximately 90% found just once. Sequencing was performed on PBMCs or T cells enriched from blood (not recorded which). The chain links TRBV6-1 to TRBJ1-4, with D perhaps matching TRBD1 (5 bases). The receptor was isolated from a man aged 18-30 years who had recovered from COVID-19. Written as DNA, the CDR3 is TGTGCCAGCAGTGAGTTCGGGGGTGAAAAACTGTTTTTT. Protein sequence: CASSEFGGEKLFF.